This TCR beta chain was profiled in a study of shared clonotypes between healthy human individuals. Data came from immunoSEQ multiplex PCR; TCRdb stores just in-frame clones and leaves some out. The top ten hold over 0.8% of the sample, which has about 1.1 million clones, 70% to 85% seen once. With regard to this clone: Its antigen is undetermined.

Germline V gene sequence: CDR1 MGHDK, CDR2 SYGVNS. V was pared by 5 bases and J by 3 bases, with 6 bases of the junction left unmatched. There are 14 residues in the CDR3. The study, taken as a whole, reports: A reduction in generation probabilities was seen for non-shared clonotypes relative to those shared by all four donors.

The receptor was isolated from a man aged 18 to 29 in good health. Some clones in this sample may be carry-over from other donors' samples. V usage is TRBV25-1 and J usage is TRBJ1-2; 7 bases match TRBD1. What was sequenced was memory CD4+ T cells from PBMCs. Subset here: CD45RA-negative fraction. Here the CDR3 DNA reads TGTGCCAGCAGTTGGACAGGTCGGGACTATGGCTACACCTTC. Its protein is CASSWTGRDYGYTF.